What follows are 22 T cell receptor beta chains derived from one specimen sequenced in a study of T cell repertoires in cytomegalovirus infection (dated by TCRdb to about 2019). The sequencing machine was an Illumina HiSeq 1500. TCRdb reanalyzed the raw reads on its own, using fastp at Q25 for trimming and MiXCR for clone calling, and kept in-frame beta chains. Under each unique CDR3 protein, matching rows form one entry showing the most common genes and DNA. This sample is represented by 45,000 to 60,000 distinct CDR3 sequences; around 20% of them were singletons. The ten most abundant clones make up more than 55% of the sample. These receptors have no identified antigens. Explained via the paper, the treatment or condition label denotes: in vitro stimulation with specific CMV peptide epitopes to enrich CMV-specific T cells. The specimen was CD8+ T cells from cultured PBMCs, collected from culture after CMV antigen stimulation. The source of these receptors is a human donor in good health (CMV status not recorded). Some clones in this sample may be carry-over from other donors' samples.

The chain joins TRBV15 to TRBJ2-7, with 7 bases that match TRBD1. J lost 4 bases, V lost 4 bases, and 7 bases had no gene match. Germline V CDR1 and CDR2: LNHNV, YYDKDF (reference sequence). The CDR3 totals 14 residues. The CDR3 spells CATSTGKGAYEQYF. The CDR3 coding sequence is TGTGCCACCAGCACCGGGAAGGGGGCGTACGAGCAGTACTTC. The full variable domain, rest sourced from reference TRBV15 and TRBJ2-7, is DAMVIQNPRYQVTQFGKPVTLSCSQTLNHNVMYWYQQKSSQAPKLLFHYYDKDFNNEADTPDNFQSRRPNTSFCFLDIRSPGLGDTAMYLCATSTGKGAYEQYFGPGTRLTVT.

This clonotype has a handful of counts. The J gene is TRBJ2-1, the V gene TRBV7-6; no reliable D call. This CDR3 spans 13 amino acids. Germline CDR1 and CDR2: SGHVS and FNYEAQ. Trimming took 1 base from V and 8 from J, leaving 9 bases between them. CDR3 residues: CASSLGIVDEQFF. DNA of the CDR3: TGTGCCAGCAGCTTAGGGATAGTCGATGAGCAGTTCTTC.

The CDR3 sequence is CASSPRAGTNTGELFF. CDR3 sequence (DNA): TGTGCCAGCAGCCCAAGGGCGGGGACGAACACCGGGGAGCTGTTTTTT. The J gene is TRBJ2-2, the V gene TRBV7-2; TRBD2 might be the D (6 bases). Germline CDR1 is SGHTA and CDR2 is FQGNSA. V was clipped by 5 bases and J by 0 bases, with 13 bases between them. This CDR3 has 16 amino acids.

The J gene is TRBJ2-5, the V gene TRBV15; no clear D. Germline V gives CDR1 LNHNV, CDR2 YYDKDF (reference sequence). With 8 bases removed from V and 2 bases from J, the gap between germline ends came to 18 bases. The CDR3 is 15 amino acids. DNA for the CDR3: TGTGCCACCGGGGAACCGGTCACCGGGCAAGAGACCCAGTACTTC. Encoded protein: CATGEPVTGQETQYF.

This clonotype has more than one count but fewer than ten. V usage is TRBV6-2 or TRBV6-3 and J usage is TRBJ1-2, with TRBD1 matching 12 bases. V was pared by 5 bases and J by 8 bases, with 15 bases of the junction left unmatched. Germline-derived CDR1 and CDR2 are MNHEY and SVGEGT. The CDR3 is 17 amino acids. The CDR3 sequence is CASSPRGQGARGSGYTF. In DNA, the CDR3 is TGTGCCAGCAGTCCCCGGGGACAGGGGGCAAGGGGGAGCGGCTACACCTTC.

As DNA, the CDR3 is TGTGCCAGCAGCTTGGCCATGAACACTGAAGCTTTCTTT. This translates into CASSLAMNTEAFF. J is TRBJ1-1 and V is TRBV7-6; D is unclear. From germline, CDR1 is SGHVS and CDR2 FNYEAQ. The CDR3 contains 13 residues. V was shortened by 3 bases and J by 0 bases, with 5 bases between the two germline ends.

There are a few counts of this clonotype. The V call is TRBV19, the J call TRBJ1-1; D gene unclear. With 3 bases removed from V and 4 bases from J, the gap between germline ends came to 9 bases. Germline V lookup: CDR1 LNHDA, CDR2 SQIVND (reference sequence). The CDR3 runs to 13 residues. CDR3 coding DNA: TGTGCCAGTAGTATTCCCGACCTCACTGAAGCTTTCTTT. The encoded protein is CASSIPDLTEAFF. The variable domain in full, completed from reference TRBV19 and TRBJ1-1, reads DGGITQSPKYLFRKEGQNVTLSCEQNLNHDAMYWYRQDPGQGLRLIYYSQIVNDFQKGDIAEGYSVSREKKESFPLTVTSAQKNPTAFYLCASSIPDLTEAFFGQGTRLTVV.

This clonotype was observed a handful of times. CDR3 sequence reads: CSARDEGRGTASGNTIYF. Written as DNA, the CDR3 is TGCAGTGCTAGAGATGAGGGACGCGGGACGGCCTCTGGAAACACCATATATTTT. V usage is TRBV20-1 and J usage is TRBJ1-3, with a weak D call TRBD1 (5 bases). The V gene's germline CDR1 is DFQATT and CDR2 SNEGSKA (reference sequence). This CDR3 comprises 18 residues. The V and J ends lost 0 bases and 0 bases respectively, with 18 bases between them.

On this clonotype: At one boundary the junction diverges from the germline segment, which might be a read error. The CDR3 DNA reads TGTGCCAGCAGTTTAGGGGAAGGGGCCGCCTACAATGAGCAGTTCTTC. This translates into CASSLGEGAAYNEQFF. The V call is TRBV7-2, the J call TRBJ2-1; D is possibly TRBD1 (5 bases). This CDR3 comprises 16 residues. Germline V gene sequence: CDR1 SGHTA, CDR2 FQGNSA.

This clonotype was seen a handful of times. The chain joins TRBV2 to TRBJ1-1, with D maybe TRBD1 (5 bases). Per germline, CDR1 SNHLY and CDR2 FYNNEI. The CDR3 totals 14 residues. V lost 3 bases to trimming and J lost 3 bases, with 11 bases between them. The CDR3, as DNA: TGTGCCAGCAGTGACAGGGCGGTTGACACTGAAGCTTTCTTT. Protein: CASSDRAVDTEAFF.

The CDR3 bases are TGTGCCAGCAGCTTATCGGGGGCCAACTATGGCTACACCTTC. The encoded protein is CASSLSGANYGYTF. V gene TRBV11-1 combines with J gene TRBJ1-2; tentatively, D is TRBD1 (6 bases). The CDR3 is 14 residues long. The V gene's germline CDR1 is SGHAT and CDR2 FQDESV (reference sequence). Trimming left V 2 bases short and J 2 bases short, with 9 bases between.

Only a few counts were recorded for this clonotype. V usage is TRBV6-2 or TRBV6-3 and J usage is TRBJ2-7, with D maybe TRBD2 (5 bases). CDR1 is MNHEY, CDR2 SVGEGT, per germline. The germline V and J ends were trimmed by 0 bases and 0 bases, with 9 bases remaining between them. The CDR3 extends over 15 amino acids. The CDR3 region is CASSYSTGSSYEQYF. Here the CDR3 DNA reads TGTGCCAGCAGTTACTCCACGGGAAGCTCCTACGAGCAGTACTTC.

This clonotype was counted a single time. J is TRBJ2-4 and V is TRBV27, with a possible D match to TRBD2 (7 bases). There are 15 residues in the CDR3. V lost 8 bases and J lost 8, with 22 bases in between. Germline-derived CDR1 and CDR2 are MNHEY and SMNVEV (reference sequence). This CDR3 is CASSVGGRGGDIQYF. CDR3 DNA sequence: TGTGCCAGCTCCGTCGGGGGGCGGGGCGGAGACATTCAGTACTTC.

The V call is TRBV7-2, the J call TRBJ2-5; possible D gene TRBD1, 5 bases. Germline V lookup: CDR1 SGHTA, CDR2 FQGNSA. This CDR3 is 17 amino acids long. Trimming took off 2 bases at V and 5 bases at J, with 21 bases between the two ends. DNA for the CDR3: TGTGCCAGCAGCTTACATCTAGGAAAGACAGCGATTGAGACCCAGTACTTC. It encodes CASSLHLGKTAIETQYF.

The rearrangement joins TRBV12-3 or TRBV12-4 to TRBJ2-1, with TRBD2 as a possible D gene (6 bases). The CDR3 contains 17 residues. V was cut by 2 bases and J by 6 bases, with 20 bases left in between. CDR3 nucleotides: TGTGCCAGCAGTTTATATCTAGGGACTCCTGATCTCAATGAGCAGTTCTTC. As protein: CASSLYLGTPDLNEQFF.

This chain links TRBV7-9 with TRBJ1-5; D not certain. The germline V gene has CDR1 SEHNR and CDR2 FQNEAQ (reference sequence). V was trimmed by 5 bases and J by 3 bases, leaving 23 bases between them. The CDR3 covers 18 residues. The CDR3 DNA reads TGTGCCAGCAGCGACGAAACCGGTGGAGGGTACGACAATCAGCCCCAGCATTTT. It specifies CASSDETGGGYDNQPQHF.

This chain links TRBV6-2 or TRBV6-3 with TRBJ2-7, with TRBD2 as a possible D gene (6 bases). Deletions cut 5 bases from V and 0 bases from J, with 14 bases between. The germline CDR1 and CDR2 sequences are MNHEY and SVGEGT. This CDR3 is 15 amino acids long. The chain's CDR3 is CASSPGDGSSYEQYF. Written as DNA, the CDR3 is TGTGCCAGCAGTCCCGGGGACGGGAGCTCCTACGAGCAGTACTTC.

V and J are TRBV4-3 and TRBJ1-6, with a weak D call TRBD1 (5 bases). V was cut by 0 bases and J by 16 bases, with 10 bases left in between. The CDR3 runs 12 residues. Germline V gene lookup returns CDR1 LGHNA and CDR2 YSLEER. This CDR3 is CASSQDGRGLHF. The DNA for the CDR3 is TGCGCCAGCAGCCAAGACGGTCGGGGGCTCCACTTT.

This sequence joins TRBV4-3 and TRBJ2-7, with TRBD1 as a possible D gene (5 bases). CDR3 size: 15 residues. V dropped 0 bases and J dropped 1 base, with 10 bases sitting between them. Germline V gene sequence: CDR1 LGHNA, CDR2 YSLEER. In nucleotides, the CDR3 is TGCGCCAGCAGCCAAGAGGGGCCTAGGTCCTACGAGCAGTACTTC. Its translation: CASSQEGPRSYEQYF.

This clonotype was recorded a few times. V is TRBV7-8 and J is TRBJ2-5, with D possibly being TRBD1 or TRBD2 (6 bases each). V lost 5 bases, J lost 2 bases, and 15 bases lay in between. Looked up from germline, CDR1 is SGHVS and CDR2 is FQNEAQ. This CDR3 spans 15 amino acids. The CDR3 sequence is CASSQGFGTQETQYF. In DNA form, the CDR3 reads TGTGCCAGCAGCCAGGGGTTTGGGACTCAAGAGACCCAGTACTTC.

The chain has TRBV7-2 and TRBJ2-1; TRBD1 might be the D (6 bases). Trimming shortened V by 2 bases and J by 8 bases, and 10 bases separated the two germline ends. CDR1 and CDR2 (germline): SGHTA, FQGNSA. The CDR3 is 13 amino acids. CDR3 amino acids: CASSLRQVHEQFF. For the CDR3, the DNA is TGTGCCAGCAGCTTACGACAGGTCCATGAGCAGTTCTTC.

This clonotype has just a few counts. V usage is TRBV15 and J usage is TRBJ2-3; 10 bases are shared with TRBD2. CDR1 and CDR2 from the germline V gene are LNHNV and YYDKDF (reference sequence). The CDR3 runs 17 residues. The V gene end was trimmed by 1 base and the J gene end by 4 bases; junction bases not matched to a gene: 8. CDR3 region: CATSRGPAGGPSDTQYF. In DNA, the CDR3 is TGTGCCACCAGCAGAGGCCCAGCGGGAGGGCCTTCAGATACGCAGTATTTT.